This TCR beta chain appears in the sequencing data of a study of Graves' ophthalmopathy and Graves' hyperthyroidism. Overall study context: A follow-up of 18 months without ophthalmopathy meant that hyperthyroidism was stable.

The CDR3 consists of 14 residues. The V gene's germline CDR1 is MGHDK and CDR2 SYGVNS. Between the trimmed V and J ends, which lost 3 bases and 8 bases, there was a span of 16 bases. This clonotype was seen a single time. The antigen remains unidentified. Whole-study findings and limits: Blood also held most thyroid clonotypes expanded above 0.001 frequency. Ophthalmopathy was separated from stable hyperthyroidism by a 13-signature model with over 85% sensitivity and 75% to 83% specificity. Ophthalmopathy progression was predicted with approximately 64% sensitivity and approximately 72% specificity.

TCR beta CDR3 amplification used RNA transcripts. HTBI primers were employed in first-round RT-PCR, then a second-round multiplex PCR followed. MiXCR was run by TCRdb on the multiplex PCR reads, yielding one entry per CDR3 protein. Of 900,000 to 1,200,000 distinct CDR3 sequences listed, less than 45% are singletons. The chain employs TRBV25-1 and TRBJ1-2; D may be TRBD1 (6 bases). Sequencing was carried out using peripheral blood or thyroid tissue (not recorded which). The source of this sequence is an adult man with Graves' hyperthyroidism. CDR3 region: CASSEGSGAQGYTF. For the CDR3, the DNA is TGTGCCAGCAGTGAGGGATCAGGGGCTCAGGGCTACACCTTC.